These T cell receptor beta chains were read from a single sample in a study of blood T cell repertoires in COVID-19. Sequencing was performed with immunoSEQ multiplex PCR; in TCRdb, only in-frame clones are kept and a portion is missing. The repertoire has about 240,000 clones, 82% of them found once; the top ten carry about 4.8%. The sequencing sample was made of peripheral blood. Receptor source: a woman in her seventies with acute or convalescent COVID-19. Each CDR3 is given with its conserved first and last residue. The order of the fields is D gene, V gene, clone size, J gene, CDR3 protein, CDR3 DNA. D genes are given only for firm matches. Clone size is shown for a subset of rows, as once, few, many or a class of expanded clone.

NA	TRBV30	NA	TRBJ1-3	CASSQGNGNTIYF	TGTGCCTCATCGCAGGGTAATGGAAACACCATATATTTT
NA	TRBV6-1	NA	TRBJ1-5	CASSVARGGRNQPQHF	TGTGCCAGCAGTGTCGCGCGGGGGGGCCGCAATCAGCCCCAGCATTTT
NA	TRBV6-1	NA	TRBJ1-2	CASSEWKGGGYTF	TGTGCCAGCAGTGAATGGAAGGGAGGAGGCTACACCTTC
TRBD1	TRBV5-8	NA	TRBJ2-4	CASSVGEMRQGVKNIQYF	TGTGCCAGCAGCGTGGGGGAAATGCGCCAGGGGGTCAAAAACATTCAGTACTTC
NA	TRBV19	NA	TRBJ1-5	CASSTRLAQPQHF	TGTGCCAGTAGTACACGCCTGGCCCAGCCCCAGCATTTT
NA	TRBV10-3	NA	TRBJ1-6	CAISESADYSPLHF	TGTGCCATCAGTGAGTCCGCAGATTATTCACCCCTCCACTTT
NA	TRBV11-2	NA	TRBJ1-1	CASSPPGWGEAFF	TGTGCCAGCAGCCCCCCCGGTTGGGGCGAAGCTTTCTTT
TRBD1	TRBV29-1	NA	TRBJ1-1	CSVAGTAAAFF	TGCAGCGTGGCCGGGACAGCTGCTGCTTTCTTT
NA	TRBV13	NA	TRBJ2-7	CASSSNMEGHSYEQYF	TGTGCCAGCAGCTCCAATATGGAAGGACATTCCTACGAGCAGTACTTC
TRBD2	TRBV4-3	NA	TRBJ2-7	CASSQGPVGGANEQYF	TGCGCCAGCAGCCAAGGACCCGTCGGGGGGGCAAACGAGCAGTACTTC
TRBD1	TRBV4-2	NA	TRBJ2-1	CASSRPGQGDNEQFF	TGTGCCAGCAGCCGACCGGGACAGGGGGACAATGAGCAGTTCTTC
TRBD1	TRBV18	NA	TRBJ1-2	CASSQGQSTNYGYTF	TGTGCCAGCTCACAGGGACAGTCCACTAACTATGGCTACACCTTC
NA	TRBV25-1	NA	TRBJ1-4	CATGTLGEKLFF	TGTGCCACCGGGACTTTGGGTGAAAAACTGTTTTTT
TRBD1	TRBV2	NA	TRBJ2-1	CASSVDRGPYNEQFF	TGTGCCAGCAGCGTGGACAGGGGGCCCTACAATGAGCAGTTCTTC
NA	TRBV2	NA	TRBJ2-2	CASSVGGTNTGELFF	TGTGCCAGCAGTGTCGGGGGAACGAACACCGGGGAGCTGTTTTTT
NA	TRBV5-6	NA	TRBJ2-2	CASSQWTVSNTGELFF	TGTGCCAGCAGTCAATGGACAGTATCGAACACCGGGGAGCTGTTTTTT
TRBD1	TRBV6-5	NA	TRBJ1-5	CASSYSRQGNQPQHF	TGTGCCAGCAGTTACTCGAGACAGGGTAATCAGCCCCAGCATTTT
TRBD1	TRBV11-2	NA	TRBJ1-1	CASSPGQGLNTEAFF	TGTGCCAGCAGCCCAGGACAGGGTTTGAACACTGAAGCTTTCTTT
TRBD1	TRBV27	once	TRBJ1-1	CASSLTRGRAEAFF	TGTGCCAGCAGTTTAACCAGGGGGCGGGCTGAAGCTTTCTTT
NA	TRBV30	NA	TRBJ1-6	CAWSVQQGFNSPLHF	TGTGCCTGGAGTGTACAGCAGGGGTTTAATTCACCCCTCCACTTT
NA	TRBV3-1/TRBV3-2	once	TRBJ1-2	CASSPAVNYGYTF	TGTGCCAGCAGCCCCGCGGTTAACTATGGCTACACCTTC
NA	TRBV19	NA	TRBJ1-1	CASSTVQGTEAFF	TGTGCCAGTAGTACCGTACAGGGAACTGAAGCTTTCTTT
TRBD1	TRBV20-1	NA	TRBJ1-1	CSASSRTGGTEAFF	TGCAGTGCTAGTAGTCGAACAGGGGGCACTGAAGCTTTCTTT
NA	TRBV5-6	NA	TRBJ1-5	CASSFGGGTSSNQPQHF	TGTGCCAGCAGCTTCGGTGGAGGGACTTCTAGCAATCAGCCCCAGCATTTT
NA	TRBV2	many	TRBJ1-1	CASSRGEGTEAFF	TGTGCCAGCAGTCGGGGGGAAGGTACTGAAGCTTTCTTT
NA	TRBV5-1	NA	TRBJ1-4	CASSLDGVATNEKLFF	TGCGCCAGCAGCTTGGACGGGGTTGCCACTAATGAAAAACTGTTTTTT
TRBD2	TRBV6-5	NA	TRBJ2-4	CASSTGLAGNIQYF	TGTGCCAGCAGTACCGGACTAGCGGGAAACATTCAGTACTTC
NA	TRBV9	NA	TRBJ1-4	CASSVATFTVREKLFF	TGTGCCAGCAGCGTAGCTACGTTTACAGTACGTGAAAAACTGTTTTTT
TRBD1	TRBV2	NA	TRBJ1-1	CASRPDRGRGSEAFF	TGTGCCAGCAGGCCCGACAGGGGGCGCGGGTCTGAAGCTTTCTTT
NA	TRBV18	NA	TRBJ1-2	CASSPPPVREDGYTF	TGTGCCAGCTCACCACCCCCCGTCAGGGAAGATGGCTACACCTTC
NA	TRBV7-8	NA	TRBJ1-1	CASSVDRNSPEAFF	TGTGCCAGCAGCGTTGACAGGAATTCCCCTGAAGCTTTCTTT
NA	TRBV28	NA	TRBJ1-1	CASSLGGATEAFF	TGTGCCAGCAGCTTGGGGGGAGCCACTGAAGCTTTCTTT
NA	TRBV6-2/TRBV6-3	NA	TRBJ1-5	CASSYGGARPQHF	TGTGCCAGCAGTTATGGGGGCGCAAGGCCCCAGCATTTT